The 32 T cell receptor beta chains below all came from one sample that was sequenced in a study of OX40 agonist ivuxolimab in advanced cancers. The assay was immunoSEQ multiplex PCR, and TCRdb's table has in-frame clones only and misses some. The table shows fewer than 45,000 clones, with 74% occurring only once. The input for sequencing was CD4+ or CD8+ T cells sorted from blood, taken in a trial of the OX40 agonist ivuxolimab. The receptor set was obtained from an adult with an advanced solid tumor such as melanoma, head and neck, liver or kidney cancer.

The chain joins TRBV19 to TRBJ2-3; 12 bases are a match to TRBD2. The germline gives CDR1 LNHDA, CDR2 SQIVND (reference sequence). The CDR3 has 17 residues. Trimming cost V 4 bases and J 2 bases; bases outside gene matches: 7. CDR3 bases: TGTGCCAGTAGTAGGACTAGCGGGGAACATATCACAGATACGCAGTATTTT. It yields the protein CASSRTSGEHITDTQYF.

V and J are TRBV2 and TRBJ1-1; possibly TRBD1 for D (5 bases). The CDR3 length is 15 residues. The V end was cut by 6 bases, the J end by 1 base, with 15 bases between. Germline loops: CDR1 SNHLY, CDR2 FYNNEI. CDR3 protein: CASSSAGAKNTEAFF. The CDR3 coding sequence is TGTGCCAGCAGCTCAGCCGGGGCGAAGAACACTGAAGCTTTCTTT.

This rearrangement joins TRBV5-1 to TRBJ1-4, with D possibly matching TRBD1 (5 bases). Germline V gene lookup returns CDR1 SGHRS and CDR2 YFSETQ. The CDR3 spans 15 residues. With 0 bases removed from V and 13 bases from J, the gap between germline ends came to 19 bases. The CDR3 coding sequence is TGCGCCAGCAGCTTGGAATGGGGCGCATCGTCGGGACTGTTTTTT. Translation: CASSLEWGASSGLFF. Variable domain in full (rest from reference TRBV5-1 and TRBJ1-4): KAGVTQTPRYLIKTRGQQVTLSCSPISGHRSVSWYQQTPGQGLQFLFEYFSETQRNKGNFPGRFSGRQFSNSRSEMNVSTLELGDSALYLCASSLEWGASSGLFFGSGTQLSVL.

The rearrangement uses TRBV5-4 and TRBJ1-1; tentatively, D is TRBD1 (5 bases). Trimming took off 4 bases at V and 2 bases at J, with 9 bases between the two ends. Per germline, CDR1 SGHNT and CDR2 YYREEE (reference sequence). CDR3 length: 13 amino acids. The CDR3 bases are TGTGCCAGCAGCATCGACAGCAACACTGAAGCTTTCTTT. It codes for CASSIDSNTEAFF.

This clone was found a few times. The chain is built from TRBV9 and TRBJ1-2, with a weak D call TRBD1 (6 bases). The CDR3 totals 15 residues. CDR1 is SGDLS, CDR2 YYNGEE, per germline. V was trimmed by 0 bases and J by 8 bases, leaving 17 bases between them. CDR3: CASSVDGRGASGYTF. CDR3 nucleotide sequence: TGTGCCAGCAGCGTAGACGGTAGGGGGGCGAGCGGCTACACCTTC.

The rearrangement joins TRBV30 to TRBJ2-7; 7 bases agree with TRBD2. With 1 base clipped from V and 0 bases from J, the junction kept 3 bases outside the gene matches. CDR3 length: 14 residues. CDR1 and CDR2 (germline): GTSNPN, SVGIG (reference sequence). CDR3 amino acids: CAWSGGTNSYEQYF. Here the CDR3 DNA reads TGTGCCTGGAGTGGGGGGACTAACTCCTACGAGCAGTACTTC.

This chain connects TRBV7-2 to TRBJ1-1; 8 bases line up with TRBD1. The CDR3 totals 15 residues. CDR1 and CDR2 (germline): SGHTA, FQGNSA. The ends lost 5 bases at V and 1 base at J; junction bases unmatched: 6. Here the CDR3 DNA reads TGTGCCAGCAGCACACGACAGGGGAAGAACACTGAAGCTTTCTTT. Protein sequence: CASSTRQGKNTEAFF.

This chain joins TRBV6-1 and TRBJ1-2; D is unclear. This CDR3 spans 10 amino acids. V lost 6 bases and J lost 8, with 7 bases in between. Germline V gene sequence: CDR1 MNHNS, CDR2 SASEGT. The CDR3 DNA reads TGTGCCAGCAGAGGGTACGGCTACACCTTC. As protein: CASRGYGYTF.

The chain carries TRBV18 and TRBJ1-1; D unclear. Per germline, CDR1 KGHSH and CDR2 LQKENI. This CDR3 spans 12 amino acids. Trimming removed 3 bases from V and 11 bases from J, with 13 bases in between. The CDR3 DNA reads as TGTGCCAGCTCACCGCCAGATATGAGGGCTTTCTTT. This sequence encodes CASSPPDMRAFF. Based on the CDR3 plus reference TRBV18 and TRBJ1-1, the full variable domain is NAGVMQNPRHLVRRRGQEARLRCSPMKGHSHVYWYRQLPEEGLKFMVYLQKENIIDESGMPKERFSAEFPKEGPSILRIQQVVRGDSAAYFCASSPPDMRAFFGQGTRLTVV.

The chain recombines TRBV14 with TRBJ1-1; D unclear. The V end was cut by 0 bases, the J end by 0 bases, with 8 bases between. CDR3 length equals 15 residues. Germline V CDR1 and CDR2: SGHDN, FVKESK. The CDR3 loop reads CASSQDPIMNTEAFF. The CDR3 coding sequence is TGTGCCAGCAGCCAAGACCCCATTATGAACACTGAAGCTTTCTTT.

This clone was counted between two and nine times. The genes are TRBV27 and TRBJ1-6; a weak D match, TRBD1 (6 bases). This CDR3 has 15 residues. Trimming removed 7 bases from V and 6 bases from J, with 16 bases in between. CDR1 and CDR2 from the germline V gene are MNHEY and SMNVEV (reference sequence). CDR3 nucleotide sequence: TGTGCCAGCACGGCCCTTGACAGGATTAATTCACCCCTCCACTTT. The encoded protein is CASTALDRINSPLHF.

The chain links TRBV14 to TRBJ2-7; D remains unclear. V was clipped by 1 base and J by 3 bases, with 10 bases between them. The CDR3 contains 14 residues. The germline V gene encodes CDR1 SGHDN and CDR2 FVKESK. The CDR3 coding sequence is TGTGCCAGCAGCCAAGGTGCAGGTCGCTACGAGCAGTACGTC. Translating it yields CASSQGAGRYEQYV.

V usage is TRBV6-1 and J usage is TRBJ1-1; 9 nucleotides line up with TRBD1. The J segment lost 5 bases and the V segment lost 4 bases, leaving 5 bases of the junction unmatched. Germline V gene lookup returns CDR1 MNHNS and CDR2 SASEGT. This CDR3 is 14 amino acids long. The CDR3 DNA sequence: TGTGCCAGCAGTGGGGACAGGGCGGGAACTGAAGCTTTCTTT. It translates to CASSGDRAGTEAFF.

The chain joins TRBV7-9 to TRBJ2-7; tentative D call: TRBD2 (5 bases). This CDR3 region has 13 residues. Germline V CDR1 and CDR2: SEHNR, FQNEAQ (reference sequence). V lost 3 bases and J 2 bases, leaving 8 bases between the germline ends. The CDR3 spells CASSFPEAYEQYF. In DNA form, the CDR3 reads TGTGCCAGCAGCTTTCCGGAGGCCTACGAGCAGTACTTC.

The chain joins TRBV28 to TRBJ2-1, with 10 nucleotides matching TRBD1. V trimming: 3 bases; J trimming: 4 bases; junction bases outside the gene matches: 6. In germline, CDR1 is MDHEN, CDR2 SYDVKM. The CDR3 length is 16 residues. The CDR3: CASSFGLGQGYNEQFF. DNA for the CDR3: TGTGCCAGCAGTTTTGGGTTGGGACAGGGGTACAATGAGCAGTTCTTC. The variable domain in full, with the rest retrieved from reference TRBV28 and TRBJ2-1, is DVKVTQSSRYLVKRTGEKVFLECVQDMDHENMFWYRQDPGLGLRLIYFSYDVKMKEKGDIPEGYSVSREKKERFSLILESASTNQTSMYLCASSFGLGQGYNEQFFGPGTRLTVL.

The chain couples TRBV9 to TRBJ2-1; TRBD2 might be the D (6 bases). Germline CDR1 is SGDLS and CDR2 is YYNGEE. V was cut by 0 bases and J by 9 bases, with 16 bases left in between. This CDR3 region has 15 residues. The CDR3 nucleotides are TGTGCCAGCAGCGTAGGGGGGACTGCCTTTGGTGAGCAGTTCTTC. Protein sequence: CASSVGGTAFGEQFF.

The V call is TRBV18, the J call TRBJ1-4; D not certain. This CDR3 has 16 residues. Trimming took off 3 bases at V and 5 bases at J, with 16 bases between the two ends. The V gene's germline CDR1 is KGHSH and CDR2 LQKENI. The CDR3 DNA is TGTGCCAGCTCACCTCCTTGGGCCAGACCGAATGAAAAACTGTTTTTT. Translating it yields CASSPPWARPNEKLFF.

The CDR3: CASSQDNRGFNSPLHF. The CDR3 bases are TGCGCCAGCAGCCAGGACAACAGGGGGTTTAATTCACCCCTCCACTTT. The chain is built from TRBV4-1 and TRBJ1-6, with 8 bases that match TRBD1. From germline, CDR1 is MGHRA and CDR2 YSYEKL. The CDR3 runs to 16 residues. Trimming took 3 bases from V and 6 from J; bases not matched to a gene: 7.

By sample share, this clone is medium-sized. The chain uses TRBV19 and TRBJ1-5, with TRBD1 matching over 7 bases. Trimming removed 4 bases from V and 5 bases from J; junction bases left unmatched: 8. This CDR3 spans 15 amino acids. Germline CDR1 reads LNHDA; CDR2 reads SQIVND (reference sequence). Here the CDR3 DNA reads TGTGCCAGTAGTAAGCCAGGGGGTTTAGATCAGCCCCAGCATTTT. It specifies CASSKPGGLDQPQHF. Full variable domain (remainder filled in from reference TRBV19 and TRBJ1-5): DGGITQSPKYLFRKEGQNVTLSCEQNLNHDAMYWYRQDPGQGLRLIYYSQIVNDFQKGDIAEGYSVSREKKESFPLTVTSAQKNPTAFYLCASSKPGGLDQPQHFGDGTRLSIL.

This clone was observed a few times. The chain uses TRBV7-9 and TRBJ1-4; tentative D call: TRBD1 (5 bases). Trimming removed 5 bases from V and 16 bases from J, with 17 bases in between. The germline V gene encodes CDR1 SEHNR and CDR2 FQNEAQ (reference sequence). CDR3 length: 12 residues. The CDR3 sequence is CASSLVGAGQFF. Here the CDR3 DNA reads TGTGCCAGCAGCCTCGTAGGGGCAGGGCAGTTTTTT.

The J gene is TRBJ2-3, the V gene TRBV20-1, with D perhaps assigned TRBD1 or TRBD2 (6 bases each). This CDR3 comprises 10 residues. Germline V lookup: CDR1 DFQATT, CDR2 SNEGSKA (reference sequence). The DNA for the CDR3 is TGCGTGGGGGGCGCAGATACGCAGTATTTT. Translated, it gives CVGGADTQYF.

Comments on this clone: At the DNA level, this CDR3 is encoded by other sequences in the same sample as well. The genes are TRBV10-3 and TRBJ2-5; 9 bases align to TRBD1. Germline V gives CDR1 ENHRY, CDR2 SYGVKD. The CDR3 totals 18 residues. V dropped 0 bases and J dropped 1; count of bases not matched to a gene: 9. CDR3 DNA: TGTGCCATCAGTGAGTCGGGGACGAAGGGACAGGGCCAAGAGACCCAGTACTTC. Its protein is CAISESGTKGQGQETQYF.

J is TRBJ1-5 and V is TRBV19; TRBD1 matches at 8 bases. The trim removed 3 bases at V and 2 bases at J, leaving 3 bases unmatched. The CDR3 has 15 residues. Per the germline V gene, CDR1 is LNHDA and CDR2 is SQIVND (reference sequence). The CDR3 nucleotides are TGTGCCAGTAGTATCGGGACAGGAGGCAATCAGCCCCAGCATTTT. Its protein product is CASSIGTGGNQPQHF. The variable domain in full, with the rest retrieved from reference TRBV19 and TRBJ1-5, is DGGITQSPKYLFRKEGQNVTLSCEQNLNHDAMYWYRQDPGQGLRLIYYSQIVNDFQKGDIAEGYSVSREKKESFPLTVTSAQKNPTAFYLCASSIGTGGNQPQHFGDGTRLSIL.

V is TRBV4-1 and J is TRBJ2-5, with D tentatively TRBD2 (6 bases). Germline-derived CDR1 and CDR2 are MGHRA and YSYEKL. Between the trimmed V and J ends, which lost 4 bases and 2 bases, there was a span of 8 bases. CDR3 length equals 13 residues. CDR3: CASSRGLQETQYF. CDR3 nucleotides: TGCGCCAGCAGCCGGGGACTTCAAGAGACCCAGTACTTC.

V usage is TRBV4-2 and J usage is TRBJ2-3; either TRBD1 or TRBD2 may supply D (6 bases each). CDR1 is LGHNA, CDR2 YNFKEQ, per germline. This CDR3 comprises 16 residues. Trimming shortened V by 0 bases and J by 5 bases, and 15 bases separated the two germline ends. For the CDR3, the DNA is TGTGCCAGCAGCCAAGATTTAGGGGGGATGGGAGATACGCAGTATTTT. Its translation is CASSQDLGGMGDTQYF.

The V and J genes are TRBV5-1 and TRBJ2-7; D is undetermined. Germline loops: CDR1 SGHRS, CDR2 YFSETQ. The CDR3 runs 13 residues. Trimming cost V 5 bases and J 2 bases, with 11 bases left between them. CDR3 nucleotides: TGCGCCAGCAGGGTGACTGTTACCTACGAGCAGTACTTC. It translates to CASRVTVTYEQYF.

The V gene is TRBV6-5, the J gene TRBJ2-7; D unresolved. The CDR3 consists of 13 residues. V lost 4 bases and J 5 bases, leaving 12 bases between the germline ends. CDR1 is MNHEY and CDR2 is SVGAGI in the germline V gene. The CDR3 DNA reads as TGTGCCAGCAGTTTGGTTTTTACGGACGAGCAGTACTTC. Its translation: CASSLVFTDEQYF.

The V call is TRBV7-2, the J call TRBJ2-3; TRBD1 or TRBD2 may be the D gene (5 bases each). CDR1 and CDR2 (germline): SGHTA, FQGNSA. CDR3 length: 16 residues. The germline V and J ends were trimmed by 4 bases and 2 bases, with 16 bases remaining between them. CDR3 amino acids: CASSSQGPGYTDTQYF. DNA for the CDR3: TGTGCCAGCAGCTCCCAGGGACCGGGATACACAGATACGCAGTATTTT.

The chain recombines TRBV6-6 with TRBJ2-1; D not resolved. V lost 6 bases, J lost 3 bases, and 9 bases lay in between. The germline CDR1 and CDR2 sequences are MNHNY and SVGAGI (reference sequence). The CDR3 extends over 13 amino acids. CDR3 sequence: CASSKTFYNEQFF. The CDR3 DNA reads TGTGCCAGCAGCAAGACTTTCTACAATGAGCAGTTCTTC.

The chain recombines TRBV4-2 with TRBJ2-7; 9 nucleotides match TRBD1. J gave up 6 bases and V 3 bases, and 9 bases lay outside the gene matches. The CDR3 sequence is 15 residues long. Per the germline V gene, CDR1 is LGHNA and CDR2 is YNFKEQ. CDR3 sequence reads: CASSQAGTGKTEQYF. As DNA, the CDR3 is TGTGCCAGCAGCCAGGCCGGGACAGGGAAAACCGAGCAGTACTTC.

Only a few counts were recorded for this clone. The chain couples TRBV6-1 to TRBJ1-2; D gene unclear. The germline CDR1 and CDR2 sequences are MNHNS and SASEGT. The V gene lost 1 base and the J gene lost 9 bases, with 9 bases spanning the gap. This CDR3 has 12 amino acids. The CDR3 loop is CASSEGKGSYTF. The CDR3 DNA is TGTGCCAGCAGTGAAGGAAAGGGAAGCTACACCTTC.

CDR3 sequence: CASSLEAGGRETQYF. The CDR3 DNA follows: TGTGCCAGCAGCTTAGAAGCGGGGGGGCGGGAGACCCAGTACTTC. The chain recombines TRBV11-2 with TRBJ2-5; TRBD2 matches 10 bases. Germline V gene lookup returns CDR1 SGHAT and CDR2 FQNNGV. CDR3 length: 15 residues. V shed 0 bases and J 5 bases; nucleotides not matched to a gene: 3.